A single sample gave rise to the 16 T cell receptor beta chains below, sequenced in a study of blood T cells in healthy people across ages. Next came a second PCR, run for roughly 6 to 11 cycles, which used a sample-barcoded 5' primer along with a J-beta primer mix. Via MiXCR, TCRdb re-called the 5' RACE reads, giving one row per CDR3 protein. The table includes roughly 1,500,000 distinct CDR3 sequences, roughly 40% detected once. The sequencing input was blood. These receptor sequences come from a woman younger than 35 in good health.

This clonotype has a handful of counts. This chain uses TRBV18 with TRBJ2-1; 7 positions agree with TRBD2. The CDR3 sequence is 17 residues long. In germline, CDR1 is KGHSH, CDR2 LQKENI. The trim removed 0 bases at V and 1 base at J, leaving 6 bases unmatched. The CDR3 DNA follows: TGTGCCAGCTCACCACCGGGGGGGGATCCATCCTACAATGAGCAGTTCTTC. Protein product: CASSPPGGDPSYNEQFF. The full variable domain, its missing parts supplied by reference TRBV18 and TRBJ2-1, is NAGVMQNPRHLVRRRGQEARLRCSPMKGHSHVYWYRQLPEEGLKFMVYLQKENIIDESGMPKERFSAEFPKEGPSILRIQQVVRGDSAAYFCASSPPGGDPSYNEQFFGPGTRLTVL.

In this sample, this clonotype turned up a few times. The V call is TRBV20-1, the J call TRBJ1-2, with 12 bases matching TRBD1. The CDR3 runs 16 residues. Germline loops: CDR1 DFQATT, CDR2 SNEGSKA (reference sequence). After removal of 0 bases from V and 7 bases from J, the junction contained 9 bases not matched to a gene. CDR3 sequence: CSARDFGTGGSGGYTF. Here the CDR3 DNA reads TGCAGTGCTAGAGATTTCGGGACAGGGGGCTCGGGTGGCTACACCTTC.

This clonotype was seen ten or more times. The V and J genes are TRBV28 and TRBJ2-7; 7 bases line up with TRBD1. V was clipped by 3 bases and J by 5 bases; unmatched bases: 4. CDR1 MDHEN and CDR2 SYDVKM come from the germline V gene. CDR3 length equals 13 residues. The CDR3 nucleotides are TGTGCCAGCAGTTTTAGACAGGGCAACGAGCAGTACTTC. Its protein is CASSFRQGNEQYF.

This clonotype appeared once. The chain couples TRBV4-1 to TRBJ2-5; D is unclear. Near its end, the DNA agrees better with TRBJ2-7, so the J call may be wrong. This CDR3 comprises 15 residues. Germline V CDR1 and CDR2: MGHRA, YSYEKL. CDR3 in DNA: TGCGCCAGCAGCCCCTCCCCGGGTTACTCCTACGAGCAGTACTTC. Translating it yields CASSPSPGYSYEQYF.

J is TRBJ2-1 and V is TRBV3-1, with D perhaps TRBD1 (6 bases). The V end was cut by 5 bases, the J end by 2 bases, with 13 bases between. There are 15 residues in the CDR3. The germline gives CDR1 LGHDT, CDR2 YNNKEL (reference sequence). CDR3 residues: CASSTPRDTYNEQFF. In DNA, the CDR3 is TGTGCCAGCAGCACCCCAAGGGACACCTACAATGAGCAGTTCTTC.

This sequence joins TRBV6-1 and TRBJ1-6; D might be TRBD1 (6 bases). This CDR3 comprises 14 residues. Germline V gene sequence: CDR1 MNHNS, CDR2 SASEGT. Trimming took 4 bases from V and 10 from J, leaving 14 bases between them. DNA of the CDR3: TGTGCCAGCAGTGTTCTCAGGGGTCGATCACCCCTCCACTTT. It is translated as CASSVLRGRSPLHF.

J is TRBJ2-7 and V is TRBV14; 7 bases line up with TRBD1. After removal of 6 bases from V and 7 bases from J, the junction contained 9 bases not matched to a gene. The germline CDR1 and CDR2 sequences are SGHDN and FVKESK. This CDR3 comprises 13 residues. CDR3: CASRQQGIREQYF. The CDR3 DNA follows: TGTGCCAGCAGACAACAGGGGATAAGGGAGCAGTACTTC.

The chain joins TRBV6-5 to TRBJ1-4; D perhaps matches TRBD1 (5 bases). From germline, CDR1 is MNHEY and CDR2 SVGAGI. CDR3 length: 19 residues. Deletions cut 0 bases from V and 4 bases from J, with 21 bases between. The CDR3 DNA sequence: TGTGCCAGCAGTTACTCCTTTCCCGGGACCCTGCACGATAATGAAAAACTGTTTTTT. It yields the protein CASSYSFPGTLHDNEKLFF.

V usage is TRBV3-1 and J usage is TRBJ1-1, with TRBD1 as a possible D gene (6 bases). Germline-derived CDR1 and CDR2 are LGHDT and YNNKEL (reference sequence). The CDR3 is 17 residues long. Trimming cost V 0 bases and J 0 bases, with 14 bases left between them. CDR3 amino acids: CASSQDLSGAMNTEAFF. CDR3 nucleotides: TGTGCCAGCAGCCAAGATCTATCGGGGGCAATGAACACTGAAGCTTTCTTT. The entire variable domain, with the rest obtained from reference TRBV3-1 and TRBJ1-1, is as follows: DTAVSQTPKYLVTQMGNDKSIKCEQNLGHDTMYWYKQDSKKFLKIMFSYNNKELIINETVPNRFSPKSPDKAHLNLHINSLELGDSAVYFCASSQDLSGAMNTEAFFGQGTRLTVV.

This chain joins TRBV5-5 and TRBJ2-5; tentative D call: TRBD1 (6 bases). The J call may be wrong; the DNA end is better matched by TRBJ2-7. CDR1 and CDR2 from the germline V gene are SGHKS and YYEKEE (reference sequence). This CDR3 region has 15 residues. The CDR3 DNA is TGTGCCAGCTTACAAGACAGGTATAGTTTGTCCGAGCAGTACTTC. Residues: CASLQDRYSLSEQYF.

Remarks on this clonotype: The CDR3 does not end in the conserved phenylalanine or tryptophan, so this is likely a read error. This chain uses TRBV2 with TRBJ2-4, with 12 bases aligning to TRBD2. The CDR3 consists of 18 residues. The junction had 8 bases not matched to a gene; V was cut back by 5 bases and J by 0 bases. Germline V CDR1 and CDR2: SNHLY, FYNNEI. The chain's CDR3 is CASSSGTSGRGAKNIQYL. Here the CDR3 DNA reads TGTGCCAGCAGTTCCGGGACTAGCGGGCGGGGAGCCAAAAACATTCAGTACTTA.

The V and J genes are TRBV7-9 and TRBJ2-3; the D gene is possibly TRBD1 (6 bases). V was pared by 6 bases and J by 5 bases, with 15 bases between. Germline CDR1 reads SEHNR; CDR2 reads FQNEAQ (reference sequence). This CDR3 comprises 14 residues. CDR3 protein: CASSSERGGDTQYF. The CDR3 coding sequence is TGTGCCAGCAGTTCAGAAAGAGGGGGAGATACGCAGTATTTT.

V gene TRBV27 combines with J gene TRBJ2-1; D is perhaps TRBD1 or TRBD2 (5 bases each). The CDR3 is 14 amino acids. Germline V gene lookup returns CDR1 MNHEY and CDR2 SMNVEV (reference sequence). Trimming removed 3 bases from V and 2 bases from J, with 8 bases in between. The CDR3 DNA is TGTGCCAGCAGTTTCCGGGGCGCCTACAATGAGCAGTTCTTC. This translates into CASSFRGAYNEQFF.

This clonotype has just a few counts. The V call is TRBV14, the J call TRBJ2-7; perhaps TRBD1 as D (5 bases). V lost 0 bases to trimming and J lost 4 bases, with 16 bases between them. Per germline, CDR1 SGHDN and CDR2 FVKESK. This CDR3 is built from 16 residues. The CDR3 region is CASSQDSAGFTYEQYF. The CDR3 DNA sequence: TGTGCCAGCAGCCAAGATTCCGCAGGGTTCACTTACGAGCAGTACTTC.

The DNA of the CDR3 is TGTGCCACCCGCCGCGGGGGAAATGAGCAGTTCTTC. Translated: CATRRGGNEQFF. J is TRBJ2-1 and V is TRBV6-4; 7 bases align to TRBD2. The V segment lost 10 bases and the J segment 7 bases; nucleotides outside the gene matches: 7. The CDR3 contains 12 residues. Germline values: CDR1 MRHNA, CDR2 SNTAGT.

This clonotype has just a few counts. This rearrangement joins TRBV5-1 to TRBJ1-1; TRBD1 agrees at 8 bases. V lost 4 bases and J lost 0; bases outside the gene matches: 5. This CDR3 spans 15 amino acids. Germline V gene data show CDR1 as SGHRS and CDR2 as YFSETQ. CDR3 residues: CASSASTGVNTEAFF. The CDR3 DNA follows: TGCGCCAGCAGCGCCTCGACAGGGGTGAACACTGAAGCTTTCTTT.